What follows are 26 T cell receptor beta chains derived from one specimen sequenced in a study of CD8+CD57+ T cells in acquired aplastic anemia. Genomic DNA, serving as template, underwent TCR beta VDJ and CDR3 profiling. TCRdb reanalysed the reads using MiXCR and keeps one entry per CDR3 protein. The table shows approximately 200,000 distinct CDR3 sequences, with under 65% occurring only once. The sequencing input was sorted CD4+, CD8+, or CD8+CD57+ T cells (not recorded which) from PBMCs. These receptors were taken from a human donor in good health.

The rearrangement uses TRBV6-1 and TRBJ2-2, with D possibly TRBD2 on 7 matching bases. Germline V CDR1 and CDR2: MNHNS, SASEGT. V was shortened by 7 bases and J by 5 bases, with 14 bases between the two germline ends. The CDR3 loop spans 14 amino acids. The CDR3 bases are TGTGCCAGCAACGCAGGGGAGGGGACCGGGGAGCTGTTTTTT. Amino acid sequence: CASNAGEGTGELFF.

This clonotype has a count of ten or more. The V call is TRBV12-3 or TRBV12-4, the J call TRBJ2-2, with a possible D match to TRBD1 (5 bases). Trimming left V 5 bases short and J 2 bases short, with 12 bases between. The CDR3 has 15 amino acids. The CDR3 loop is CASSSQGVNTGELFF. CDR3 in DNA: TGTGCCAGCAGTAGCCAGGGTGTTAACACCGGGGAGCTGTTTTTT.

The chain uses TRBV2 and TRBJ1-3, with 7 bases that match TRBD1. CDR1 is SNHLY, CDR2 FYNNEI, per germline. The CDR3 covers 14 residues. V was pared by 6 bases and J by 0 bases, with 2 bases of the junction left unmatched. CDR3: CASRGDSSGNTIYF. The CDR3 DNA follows: TGTGCCAGCAGAGGGGACAGCTCTGGAAACACCATATATTTT.

This rearrangement joins TRBV20-1 to TRBJ1-3; TRBD1 might be the D (6 bases). V lost 0 bases and J 0 bases, leaving 9 bases between the germline ends. From germline, CDR1 is DFQATT and CDR2 SNEGSKA (reference sequence). This CDR3 is built from 15 residues. The CDR3 coding sequence is TGCAGTGCTAGAGAGGGGACAAACTCTGGAAACACCATATATTTT. Residues: CSAREGTNSGNTIYF.

This clonotype was counted ten times or more. This rearrangement joins TRBV20-1 to TRBJ2-7; TRBD2 agrees at 9 bases. Trimming at V came to 2 bases and at J to 2 bases, leaving 7 bases not matched to a gene. Germline V gene lookup returns CDR1 DFQATT and CDR2 SNEGSKA (reference sequence). This CDR3 contains 15 residues. The CDR3 DNA sequence: TGCAGTGCTAGACTAGCGGGATGGGAGACCTACGAGCAGTACTTC. This codes for CSARLAGWETYEQYF.

Comment on this clonotype: At one boundary the junction diverges from the germline segment, which might be a read error. The J gene is TRBJ2-1, the V gene TRBV2; D not certain. The CDR3 has 16 amino acids. Per germline, CDR1 SNHLY and CDR2 FYNNEI. CDR3 residues: CASSQGVGRSYNEQFF. Written as DNA, the CDR3 is TGCGCCAGCAGCCAAGGAGTGGGCCGCTCCTACAATGAGCAGTTCTTC. Based on the CDR3 plus reference TRBV2 and TRBJ2-1, the full variable domain is EPEVTQTPSHQVTQMGQEVILRCVPISNHLYFYWYRQILGQKVEFLVSFYNNEISEKSEIFDDQFSVERPDGSNFTLKIRSTKLEDSAMYFCASSQGVGRSYNEQFFGPGTRLTVL.

The J gene is TRBJ1-3, the V gene TRBV19, with TRBD1 matching 7 bases. Per germline, CDR1 LNHDA and CDR2 SQIVND (reference sequence). J lost 3 bases, V lost 9 bases, and 11 bases had no gene match. The CDR3 length is 15 residues. The CDR3 bases are TGTGCCAGCCGAATCGACAGGGCGTATGGAAACACCATATATTTT. Protein product: CASRIDRAYGNTIYF.

The J gene is TRBJ1-2, the V gene TRBV27; D is unclear. This CDR3 region has 15 residues. Trimming shortened V by 2 bases and J by 5 bases, and 15 bases separated the two germline ends. Per the germline V gene, CDR1 is MNHEY and CDR2 is SMNVEV (reference sequence). The CDR3 is CASSLSLGSPYGYTF. The CDR3 nucleotides are TGTGCCAGCAGTTTAAGTTTGGGCAGTCCTTATGGCTACACCTTC.

V is TRBV20-1 and J is TRBJ2-4, with 7 bases that match TRBD1. Germline-derived CDR1 and CDR2 are DFQATT and SNEGSKA (reference sequence). This CDR3 contains 15 residues. With 5 bases clipped from V and 5 bases from J, the junction kept 12 bases outside the gene matches. The CDR3 here is CSAEGQVGGQNIQYF. CDR3 bases: TGCAGTGCTGAAGGTCAGGTAGGGGGCCAAAACATTCAGTACTTC.

Of note for this clonotype: The junction differs from germline at one of its ends, possibly a read error. The chain is built from TRBV10-3 and TRBJ2-3; D uncertain. CDR3 size: 16 residues. CDR1 is ENHRY, CDR2 SYGVKD, per germline. CDR3 nucleotides: TGTGCCAGCAGTTACTCGACTGTCCGGGTTACAGATACGCAGTATTTT. This gives the protein CASSYSTVRVTDTQYF.

The CDR3 region has the DNA TGCGCCAGCAGCTGGGGGGCGGCTAATGAGCAGTTCTTC. The encoded protein is CASSWGAANEQFF. This chain uses TRBV5-1 with TRBJ2-1; D is perhaps TRBD1 or TRBD2 (6 bases each). V was trimmed by 3 bases and J by 7 bases, leaving 11 bases between them. The CDR3 runs 13 residues. The V gene's germline CDR1 is SGHRS and CDR2 YFSETQ.

This chain joins TRBV24-1 and TRBJ2-3; D is undetermined. Germline-derived CDR1 and CDR2 are KGHDR and SFDVKD. Trimming took off 4 bases at V and 1 base at J, with 8 bases between the two ends. The CDR3 is 14 amino acids. The CDR3 coding sequence is TGTGCCACCAGTGACCGTGCAGGCACAGATACGCAGTATTTT. Its translation is CATSDRAGTDTQYF.

The J gene is TRBJ2-7, the V gene TRBV11-2; D is tentatively TRBD1 or TRBD2 (6 bases each). The CDR3 consists of 14 residues. Deletions cut 3 bases from V and 5 bases from J, with 14 bases between. CDR1 is SGHAT and CDR2 is FQNNGV in the germline V gene. The CDR3 is CASSFTGAGNEQYF. The CDR3 DNA sequence: TGTGCCAGCAGCTTTACGGGGGCGGGGAACGAGCAGTACTTC.

This clonotype has just one count. CDR3 in amino acids: CASSLVFYGGGDGANVLTF. The CDR3 nucleotides read TGTGCCAGCAGCTTAGTTTTCTATGGGGGAGGAGATGGGGCCAACGTCCTGACTTTC. This chain uses TRBV7-2 with TRBJ2-6; possibly TRBD2 for D (6 bases). The CDR3 extends over 19 amino acids. Germline lookup yields CDR1 SGHTA and CDR2 FQGNSA. V was shortened by 1 base and J by 3 bases, with 19 bases between the two germline ends.

On this clonotype itself: With a much larger clone just one base away, this may be a read error. The chain links TRBV7-6 to TRBJ1-5; no clear D gene. CDR1 SGHVS and CDR2 FNYEAQ come from the germline V gene. The CDR3 extends over 18 amino acids. V lost 6 bases to trimming and J lost 0 bases, with 21 bases between them. In nucleotides, the CDR3 is TGTGCCAGCAGTGTGGCCGGAGACGTCCTAATTAGCAATCAGCCCCAGCATTTT. It codes for CASSVAGDVLISNQPQHF.

This chain connects TRBV4-3 to TRBJ1-3; D ambiguous. Germline CDR1 reads LGHNA; CDR2 reads YSLEER. V dropped 0 bases and J dropped 2 bases, with 8 bases sitting between them. This CDR3 has 15 amino acids. Here the CDR3 DNA reads TGCGCCAGCAGCCAAGAGGAGGAGGCTGGAAACACCATATATTTT. This gives the protein CASSQEEEAGNTIYF.

The chain has TRBV25-1 and TRBJ2-7; D remains unclear. The CDR3 spans 14 residues. V lost 3 bases, J lost 2 bases, and 11 bases lay in between. Germline-derived CDR1 and CDR2 are MGHDK and SYGVNS. The CDR3 spells CASSDSGGPYEQYF. The CDR3 nucleotides are TGTGCCAGCAGTGATTCAGGCGGTCCCTACGAGCAGTACTTC.

This clonotype was counted between two and nine times. The chain couples TRBV10-3 to TRBJ1-2, with no clear D. The CDR3 totals 16 residues. The germline CDR1 and CDR2 sequences are ENHRY and SYGVKD. V lost 0 bases and J lost 8, with 19 bases in between. The CDR3 sequence: CAISESPPGQVEGYTF. Written as DNA, the CDR3 is TGTGCCATCAGTGAGTCGCCCCCGGGCCAAGTAGAAGGCTACACCTTC.

The rearrangement joins TRBV2 to TRBJ1-1; D remains unclear. Germline assignment: CDR1 SNHLY and CDR2 FYNNEI. The CDR3 length is 14 residues. Trimming stripped 10 bases from V and 1 base from J, with 16 bases between. CDR3: CATLTPGENTEAFF. The CDR3 DNA sequence: TGTGCCACCCTAACCCCAGGCGAGAACACTGAAGCTTTCTTT. The variable domain in full, completed from reference TRBV2 and TRBJ1-1, reads EPEVTQTPSHQVTQMGQEVILRCVPISNHLYFYWYRQILGQKVEFLVSFYNNEISEKSEIFDDQFSVERPDGSNFTLKIRSTKLEDSAMYFCATLTPGENTEAFFGQGTRLTVV.

J is TRBJ2-1 and V is TRBV28; 12 bases align to TRBD2. After removal of 6 bases from V and 6 bases from J, the junction contained 3 bases not matched to a gene. The CDR3 is made up of 14 amino acids. Germline V gene sequence: CDR1 MDHEN, CDR2 SYDVKM. CDR3 sequence: CASRGLAGLNEQFF. The DNA for the CDR3 is TGTGCCAGCAGGGGACTAGCGGGTCTCAATGAGCAGTTCTTC.

This sequence joins TRBV7-6 and TRBJ2-7; a weak D match, TRBD2 (5 bases). V shed 1 base and J shed 5 bases, with 15 bases lying between them. Germline assignment: CDR1 SGHVS and CDR2 FNYEAQ. The CDR3 has 15 amino acids. The CDR3 here is CASSLGGGGGHEQYF. The CDR3 nucleotides read TGTGCCAGCAGCTTAGGTGGAGGTGGCGGCCACGAGCAGTACTTC.

This clonotype occurred a few times. This could be a read error, since a much larger clone is one nucleotide away. This chain uses TRBV19 with TRBJ1-1; D gene unclear. CDR1 and CDR2 (germline): LNHDA, SQIVND (reference sequence). CDR3 length: 14 residues. The CDR3 region is CAGSNSLGYTEAFF. For the CDR3, the DNA is TGTGCCGGTAGTAACTCCCTGGGGTACACTGAAGCTTTCTTT.

The chain joins TRBV7-9 to TRBJ1-1, with a possible D match to TRBD1 (6 bases). The germline V gene encodes CDR1 SEHNR and CDR2 FQNEAQ (reference sequence). The V and J ends lost 7 bases and 5 bases respectively, with 17 bases between them. The CDR3 totals 14 residues. The DNA for the CDR3 is TGTGCCAGCACCGAACAGGGCGGGGGGACTGAAGCTTTCTTT. It specifies CASTEQGGGTEAFF. The variable domain in full, completed from reference TRBV7-9 and TRBJ1-1, reads DTGVSQNPRHKITKRGQNVTFRCDPISEHNRLYWYRQTLGQGPEFLTYFQNEAQLEKSRLLSDRFSAERPKGSFSTLEIQRTEQGDSAMYLCASTEQGGGTEAFFGQGTRLTVV.

A note on this clonotype: Just one base apart from a much larger clone, this may be a read error. The V and J genes are TRBV25-1 and TRBJ1-1; D unresolved. The germline CDR1 and CDR2 sequences are MGHDK and SYGVNS. The CDR3 length is 12 residues. The V end was cut by 4 bases, the J end by 0 bases, with 3 bases between. As DNA, the CDR3 is TGTGCCAGCAGTGGCCTGAACACTGAAGCTTTCTTT. This translates into CASSGLNTEAFF.

The chain uses TRBV10-2 and TRBJ2-1, with 13 bases lining up with TRBD2. Germline-derived CDR1 and CDR2 are WSHSY and SAAADI. Trimming took 3 bases from V and 10 from J; bases not matched to a gene: 15. The CDR3 has 18 residues. In DNA, the CDR3 is TGCGCCAGCAGTGATGGGGGGACTAGCGGGGACCCCACACGCGAGCAGTTCTTC. Translating it yields CASSDGGTSGDPTREQFF.

The chain joins TRBV29-1 to TRBJ1-1; D ambiguous. CDR3 length: 12 amino acids. Between the trimmed V and J ends, which lost 6 bases and 3 bases, there was a span of 11 bases. Germline CDR1 SQVTM, CDR2 ANQGSEA. The CDR3 sequence: CSVSSPDTEAFF. As DNA, the CDR3 is TGCAGCGTCTCGTCCCCGGACACTGAAGCTTTCTTT.